The next 32 T cell receptor beta chains were all read from a single sample in a study of T cell responses to AZD1222 COVID-19 vaccine. Only in-frame clones appear in the TCRdb table, and some are missing; sequencing was by immunoSEQ multiplex PCR. In the table there are 150,000 to 200,000 clones, approximately 91% of which are singletons. Sequencing used peripheral blood, obtained 28 days after the second AZD1222 dose. The receptors originated from an adult who received the AZD1222 COVID-19 vaccine.

The chain employs TRBV18 and TRBJ2-1, with 8 bases aligning to TRBD1. The junction had 5 bases not matched to a gene; V was cut back by 1 base and J by 9 bases. CDR1 is KGHSH and CDR2 is LQKENI in the germline V gene. The CDR3 extends over 14 amino acids. CDR3 DNA: TGTGCCAGCTCACCACGCCAGGGGGCCGTTGAGCAGTTCTTC. It translates to CASSPRQGAVEQFF.

This chain uses TRBV18 with TRBJ2-3, with D tentatively TRBD1 (5 bases). CDR3 size: 14 residues. V dropped 3 bases and J dropped 6 bases, with 13 bases sitting between them. The germline V gene has CDR1 KGHSH and CDR2 LQKENI. The CDR3: CASSPSGSGDTQYF. As DNA, the CDR3 is TGTGCCAGCTCACCGTCAGGGTCTGGGGATACGCAGTATTTT.

J is TRBJ2-1 and V is TRBV5-1; maybe TRBD1 (5 bases). The CDR3 has 14 residues. From germline, CDR1 is SGHRS and CDR2 YFSETQ. Trimming pared 2 bases from V and 7 bases from J, leaving 13 bases between. The CDR3 here is CASSFQGNQNEQFF. In nucleotides, the CDR3 is TGCGCCAGCAGCTTTCAGGGCAATCAAAATGAGCAGTTCTTC.

The chain joins TRBV24-1 to TRBJ2-3; D might be TRBD1 (6 bases). This CDR3 has 15 amino acids. Trimming took 3 bases from V and 5 from J, leaving 14 bases between them. Germline values: CDR1 KGHDR, CDR2 SFDVKD. CDR3 DNA: TGTGCCACCAGTGATACAGGGACGTTTGGAGATACGCAGTATTTT. This codes for CATSDTGTFGDTQYF.

For the CDR3, the DNA is TGTGCCAGCAGCTCCCCCGGGACTAGCGGGAGTTATGAGCAGTTCTTC. It translates to CASSSPGTSGSYEQFF. The chain carries TRBV13 and TRBJ2-1; 14 bases map to TRBD2. The CDR3 contains 16 residues. Unmatched junction bases numbered 7, after V lost 4 bases and J lost 8 bases. Germline CDR1 is PRHDT and CDR2 is FYEKMQ (reference sequence).

The chain employs TRBV5-1 and TRBJ2-2; TRBD2 aligns across 11 bases. With V trimmed by 4 bases and J by 4 bases, 6 bases remained unmatched. The CDR3 spans 16 residues. Germline V gene lookup returns CDR1 SGHRS and CDR2 YFSETQ. Here the CDR3 DNA reads TGCGCCAGCAGCCTTATAGCGGGAGGGATCACCGGGGAGCTGTTTTTT. It is translated as CASSLIAGGITGELFF.

The chain is built from TRBV18 and TRBJ1-4, with D perhaps matching TRBD1 (6 bases). Trimming removed 5 bases at V and 6 bases at J, with 22 bases between. The germline V gene encodes CDR1 KGHSH and CDR2 LQKENI. This CDR3 has 17 amino acids. The CDR3 bases are TGTGCCAGCTCATCAGGGACGGAGAGGGCAGGGGATGAAAAACTGTTTTTT. Protein product: CASSSGTERAGDEKLFF. The full variable domain, rest sourced from reference TRBV18 and TRBJ1-4, is NAGVMQNPRHLVRRRGQEARLRCSPMKGHSHVYWYRQLPEEGLKFMVYLQKENIIDESGMPKERFSAEFPKEGPSILRIQQVVRGDSAAYFCASSSGTERAGDEKLFFGSGTQLSVL.

This rearrangement joins TRBV7-3 to TRBJ2-5; maybe TRBD2 (6 bases). Germline V CDR1 and CDR2: SGHTA, FQGTGA. The CDR3 has 15 amino acids. V lost 6 bases and J lost 4, with 18 bases in between. The DNA for the CDR3 is TGTGCCAGCAGATGGACCGGGAGCATTTCAGAGACCCAGTACTTC. This codes for CASRWTGSISETQYF.

The chain couples TRBV9 to TRBJ2-7, with D tentatively TRBD2 (6 bases). This CDR3 comprises 14 residues. The V end lost 1 base, the J end lost 6 bases, and 14 bases lay between the germline ends. Germline V lookup: CDR1 SGDLS, CDR2 YYNGEE. CDR3 in amino acids: CASSVMAGRGEQYF. In nucleotides, the CDR3 is TGTGCCAGCAGCGTAATGGCGGGGAGAGGCGAGCAGTACTTC.

In this sample, this clone turned up once. The CDR3 is CASSMDYQNHQETQYF. CDR3 in DNA: TGTGCCAGTAGTATGGACTACCAAAACCACCAAGAGACCCAGTACTTC. V is TRBV19 and J is TRBJ2-5; perhaps TRBD2 as D (6 bases). V was pared by 3 bases and J by 0 bases, with 14 bases between. Germline CDR1 is LNHDA and CDR2 is SQIVND (reference sequence). The CDR3 is made up of 16 amino acids.

The chain couples TRBV11-2 to TRBJ1-4, with 7 bases fitting TRBD1. The length of the CDR3 is 15 residues. Germline V gene lookup returns CDR1 SGHAT and CDR2 FQNNGV. V dropped 1 base and J dropped 3; count of bases not matched to a gene: 2. CDR3 nucleotide sequence: TGTGCCAGCAGCTTAGGGGACAGCCCTAATGAAAAACTGTTTTTT. It specifies CASSLGDSPNEKLFF.

The chain joins TRBV29-1 to TRBJ2-7; D is ambiguous. The CDR3 sequence is 11 residues long. Deletions cut 1 base from V and 6 bases from J, with 7 bases between. Germline V lookup: CDR1 SQVTM, CDR2 ANQGSEA. The CDR3 region is CSVEGSGEQYF. The DNA for the CDR3 is TGCAGCGTTGAAGGGTCGGGCGAGCAGTACTTC.

CDR3 nucleotide sequence: TGCGCCAGCAGCGTTTCTCTAGCGGGAGGGCCCCGGGAGCTGTTTTTT. It yields the protein CASSVSLAGGPRELFF. This chain links TRBV5-1 with TRBJ2-2, with 12 positions matching TRBD2. The CDR3 contains 16 residues. Per germline, CDR1 SGHRS and CDR2 YFSETQ. V lost 4 bases to trimming and J lost 9 bases; unmatched junction nucleotides: 10.

The V and J genes are TRBV27 and TRBJ2-7; 11 bases match TRBD1. With 3 bases clipped from V and 5 bases from J, the junction kept 9 bases outside the gene matches. The CDR3 extends over 16 amino acids. The germline gives CDR1 MNHEY, CDR2 SMNVEV (reference sequence). The CDR3 DNA reads as TGTGCCAGCAGTTTCTCCGGACAGGGGGCGAGACACGAGCAGTACTTC. Its protein product is CASSFSGQGARHEQYF.

V is TRBV9 and J is TRBJ2-5; no firm D call. Germline lookup yields CDR1 SGDLS and CDR2 YYNGEE. V lost 0 bases to trimming and J lost 5 bases, with 14 bases between them. CDR3 length: 15 amino acids. This chain's CDR3 is CASSVGPRGYETQYF. The CDR3 nucleotides are TGTGCCAGCAGCGTAGGGCCGAGAGGTTACGAGACCCAGTACTTC.

The chain couples TRBV6-6 to TRBJ2-2; the D is unclear. Germline-derived CDR1 and CDR2 are MNHNY and SVGAGI (reference sequence). This CDR3 is built from 15 residues. Trimming left V 0 bases short and J 4 bases short, with 9 bases between. CDR3 sequence (DNA): TGTGCCAGCAGTTACTCCGGCGGAAGCACCGGGGAGCTGTTTTTT. Its protein is CASSYSGGSTGELFF.

The chain carries TRBV7-3 and TRBJ2-7; 11 bases line up with TRBD2. The CDR3 runs 15 residues. Trimming removed 5 bases from V and 5 bases from J; junction bases left unmatched: 8. Germline V gene data show CDR1 as SGHTA and CDR2 as FQGTGA. The DNA for the CDR3 is TGTGCCAGCAGCCCTCAAACTAGCGGGAGCGACGAGCAGTACTTC. Translated: CASSPQTSGSDEQYF.

V gene TRBV6-6 combines with J gene TRBJ1-1; D unresolved. Trimming stripped 6 bases from V and 3 bases from J, with 11 bases between. The CDR3 sequence is 13 residues long. The germline V gene has CDR1 MNHNY and CDR2 SVGAGI (reference sequence). As DNA, the CDR3 is TGTGCCAGCAGCAACGGGCGGGACACTGAAGCTTTCTTT. Amino acid sequence: CASSNGRDTEAFF.

The chain joins TRBV19 to TRBJ1-2; D is perhaps TRBD1 (5 bases). Germline values: CDR1 LNHDA, CDR2 SQIVND (reference sequence). Trimming removed 0 bases from V and 5 bases from J, with 16 bases in between. The CDR3 extends over 16 amino acids. The CDR3 region is CASSIDGPGPAYGYTF. The DNA of the CDR3 is TGTGCCAGTAGTATAGACGGTCCGGGACCTGCTTATGGCTACACCTTC.

V usage is TRBV29-1 and J usage is TRBJ1-1; unclear D gene. The ends were cut back, 3 bases at V and 2 bases at J, with 13 bases in the middle. Germline V gene lookup returns CDR1 SQVTM and CDR2 ANQGSEA. The CDR3 loop spans 14 amino acids. The CDR3 protein is CSVEKFGSNTEAFF. CDR3 coding DNA: TGCAGCGTTGAGAAATTTGGTAGTAACACTGAAGCTTTCTTT.

This chain connects TRBV4-1 to TRBJ2-2; the D is unclear. V was clipped by 1 base and J by 8 bases, with 14 bases between them. CDR1 and CDR2 (germline): MGHRA, YSYEKL. The CDR3 extends over 15 amino acids. CDR3 sequence: CASSQGLRAEGELFF. The CDR3 DNA is TGCGCCAGCAGCCAAGGACTTCGGGCGGAGGGGGAGCTGTTTTTT.

The chain recombines TRBV10-3 with TRBJ2-5; possibly TRBD2 for D (7 bases). Germline V gene lookup returns CDR1 ENHRY and CDR2 SYGVKD. There are 16 residues in the CDR3. The germline V and J ends were trimmed by 10 bases and 1 base, with 22 bases remaining between them. CDR3: CATSPGAGAPQETQYF. The CDR3 DNA reads TGTGCCACATCACCCGGGGCGGGGGCCCCCCAAGAGACCCAGTACTTC.

The genes are TRBV11-1 and TRBJ2-7; unclear D gene. The CDR3 is 14 residues long. Germline CDR1 SGHAT, CDR2 FQDESV (reference sequence). V was shortened by 1 base and J by 5 bases, with 12 bases between the two germline ends. The CDR3 nucleotides read TGTGCCAGCAGCTTAGTGCTGTCAAGCAACGAGCAGTACTTC. Protein: CASSLVLSSNEQYF.

To note about this clone: Other DNA sequences in the same sample also yield this CDR3. This chain connects TRBV5-1 to TRBJ2-1, with 11 nucleotides matching TRBD2. V lost 3 bases, J lost 3 bases, and 2 bases stayed unmatched. Germline lookup yields CDR1 SGHRS and CDR2 YFSETQ. The CDR3 loop spans 15 amino acids. CDR3 sequence reads: CASSSTSGVYNEQFF. CDR3 DNA sequence: TGCGCCAGCAGCTCGACTAGCGGGGTCTACAATGAGCAGTTCTTC.

V gene TRBV2 combines with J gene TRBJ2-1, with 7 bases lining up with TRBD1. The CDR3 covers 12 residues. V was clipped by 6 bases and J by 10 bases; unmatched bases: 6. The V gene's germline CDR1 is SNHLY and CDR2 FYNNEI. The DNA for the CDR3 is TGTGCCAGCAGCGACCAGGGGGTAGAGCAGTTCTTC. This encodes CASSDQGVEQFF.

The chain employs TRBV27 and TRBJ1-6, with a tentative D call TRBD1 (5 bases). There are 16 residues in the CDR3. Germline assignment: CDR1 MNHEY and CDR2 SMNVEV (reference sequence). V was pared by 0 bases and J by 10 bases, with 16 bases between. DNA of the CDR3: TGTGCCAGCAGTTTATCTACGCGGGGCCGAGGGTCACCCCTCCACTTT. It specifies CASSLSTRGRGSPLHF.

The rearrangement joins TRBV7-9 to TRBJ2-7; 9 nucleotides align to TRBD1. The ends lost 5 bases at V and 4 bases at J; junction bases unmatched: 9. CDR3 length: 15 residues. Germline lookup yields CDR1 SEHNR and CDR2 FQNEAQ (reference sequence). The CDR3 protein is CASSPRTGASYEQYF. Here the CDR3 DNA reads TGTGCCAGCAGCCCCAGGACAGGGGCATCGTACGAGCAGTACTTC.

The V and J genes are TRBV5-1 and TRBJ1-2, with 7 bases aligning to TRBD1. The CDR3 length is 17 residues. V lost 0 bases and J lost 8; bases outside the gene matches: 16. From germline, CDR1 is SGHRS and CDR2 YFSETQ. The CDR3 region is CASSLVAGGEPRRGYTF. The CDR3, as DNA: TGCGCCAGCAGCTTGGTGGCAGGGGGAGAACCTAGGAGGGGCTACACCTTC.

J is TRBJ2-4 and V is TRBV6-2 or TRBV6-3; 8 nucleotides line up with TRBD1. CDR1 MNHEY and CDR2 SVGEGT come from the germline V gene. Trimming took 2 bases from V and 1 from J; bases not matched to a gene: 7. This CDR3 contains 17 residues. The CDR3 here is CASSYLGQGKAKNIQYF. The CDR3 region has the DNA TGTGCCAGCAGTTACCTCGGACAGGGAAAGGCCAAAAACATTCAGTACTTC.

The genes are TRBV6-5 and TRBJ1-5; 7 bases match TRBD1. CDR1 MNHEY and CDR2 SVGAGI come from the germline V gene. Trimming cost V 6 bases and J 5 bases; bases outside gene matches: 4. The CDR3 extends over 13 amino acids. CDR3 region: CASSKTGDQPQHF. Here the CDR3 DNA reads TGTGCCAGCAGCAAAACAGGGGATCAGCCCCAGCATTTT.

This clone was seen once. The genes are TRBV10-3 and TRBJ1-4, with 10 bases lining up with TRBD1. V shed 6 bases, J shed 7 bases, and the junction held 8 bases outside the gene matches. Germline V gives CDR1 ENHRY, CDR2 SYGVKD. The CDR3 totals 15 residues. The CDR3 loop reads CAISRQGADSEKLFF. CDR3 sequence (DNA): TGTGCCATCAGCCGACAGGGGGCCGATAGTGAAAAACTGTTTTTT.

This chain connects TRBV29-1 to TRBJ1-1, with TRBD1 matching over 9 bases. J gave up 4 bases and V 1 base, and 7 bases lay outside the gene matches. Germline-derived CDR1 and CDR2 are SQVTM and ANQGSEA. The CDR3 covers 15 residues. The CDR3 protein is CSVEALQTGGTEAFF. The CDR3 coding sequence is TGCAGCGTTGAAGCCCTGCAGACAGGGGGCACTGAAGCTTTCTTT.